The 8 T cell receptor beta chains reported below all come from one sample, sequenced in a study of cytomegalovirus exposure and HLA in healthy donors. Clones were sequenced by immunoSEQ multiplex PCR, and TCRdb holds only the in-frame ones, with some missing. The sample gives 110,000 to 150,000 clones, over 90% of which show up once; roughly 1.9% is in the top ten. The sample comprised PBMCs. The receptors were gathered from a man between 18 and 35 years old in good health and CMV-seropositive.

V usage is TRBV30 and J usage is TRBJ1-4; 9 bases map to TRBD1. The CDR3 is made up of 14 amino acids. Germline V gene lookup returns CDR1 GTSNPN and CDR2 SVGIG (reference sequence). The ends lost 2 bases at V and 7 bases at J; junction bases unmatched: 5. CDR3 DNA: TGTGCCTGGAGTCACCGGGACAGGGCTGAAAAACTGTTTTTT. Protein sequence: CAWSHRDRAEKLFF.

This clone was recorded only once. The chain carries TRBV5-6 and TRBJ1-2, with no clear D. Deletions cut 2 bases from V and 3 bases from J, with 8 bases between. Germline assignment: CDR1 SGHDT and CDR2 YYEEEE. The CDR3 is 13 residues long. For the CDR3, the DNA is TGTGCCAGCAGCTTAGACACCGACTATGGCTACACCTTC. Protein product: CASSLDTDYGYTF. Full variable domain (remainder filled in from reference TRBV5-6 and TRBJ1-2): DAGVTQSPTHLIKTRGQQVTLRCSPKSGHDTVSWYQQALGQGPQFIFQYYEEEERQRGNFPDRFSGHQFPNYSSELNVNALLLGDSALYLCASSLDTDYGYTFGSGTRLTVV.

The V and J genes are TRBV7-3 and TRBJ2-3; 14 bases agree with TRBD2. The germline V gene has CDR1 SGHTA and CDR2 FQGTGA. V gave up 2 bases and J gave up 2 bases; unmatched junction bases: 12. The CDR3 sequence is 20 residues long. The DNA for the CDR3 is TGTGCCAGCAGCTTACATGCACAGGGGACTAGCGGGAGCCTCACAGATACGCAGTATTTT. Amino acids: CASSLHAQGTSGSLTDTQYF.

The chain joins TRBV28 to TRBJ2-7; D is perhaps TRBD1 (5 bases). The ends were cut back, 2 bases at V and 4 bases at J, with 9 bases in the middle. Germline loops: CDR1 MDHEN, CDR2 SYDVKM. CDR3 length: 13 residues. The CDR3 DNA is TGTGCCAGCAGTTTAGTAGGGGAATACGAGCAGTACTTC. It translates to CASSLVGEYEQYF.

The chain uses TRBV6-6 and TRBJ2-5, with 7 bases that match TRBD2. V shed 6 bases, J shed 4 bases, and the junction held 5 bases outside the gene matches. This CDR3 is 13 amino acids long. The germline V gene encodes CDR1 MNHNY and CDR2 SVGAGI (reference sequence). The CDR3 DNA reads as TGTGCCAGCAGCTCGGGGGGAGGAGAGACCCAGTACTTC. Its protein product is CASSSGGGETQYF.

The rearrangement links TRBV10-3 to TRBJ1-1; tentative D call: TRBD1 (5 bases). The germline CDR1 and CDR2 sequences are ENHRY and SYGVKD. V dropped 1 base and J dropped 3 bases, with 9 bases sitting between them. This CDR3 spans 14 amino acids. In DNA, the CDR3 is TGTGCCATCAGTGAGTTGGGGGGGGACACTGAAGCTTTCTTT. Amino acid sequence: CAISELGGDTEAFF.

The V gene is TRBV25-1, the J gene TRBJ2-1; a possible D gene is TRBD1 (5 bases). The CDR3 spans 14 residues. Trimming removed 5 bases at V and 2 bases at J, with 10 bases between. Germline CDR1 is MGHDK and CDR2 is SYGVNS. The CDR3 here is CASSWAGTYNEQFF. CDR3 nucleotide sequence: TGTGCCAGCAGTTGGGCAGGGACCTACAATGAGCAGTTCTTC. Together with reference TRBV25-1 and TRBJ2-1, the CDR3 gives the full variable domain: EADIYQTPRYLVIGTGKKITLECSQTMGHDKMYWYQQDPGMELHLIHYSYGVNSTEKGDLSSESTVSRIRTEHFPLTLESARPSHTSQYLCASSWAGTYNEQFFGPGTRLTVL.

This clone was seen only once. This chain uses TRBV11-2 with TRBJ1-4; tentative D call: TRBD1 (6 bases). Germline loops: CDR1 SGHAT, CDR2 FQNNGV. This CDR3 is built from 14 residues. V gave up 5 bases and J gave up 5 bases, with 12 bases separating them. The CDR3 nucleotides read TGTGCCAGCAGCCCCGGACAGAAAAATGAAAAACTGTTTTTT. Encoded protein: CASSPGQKNEKLFF.